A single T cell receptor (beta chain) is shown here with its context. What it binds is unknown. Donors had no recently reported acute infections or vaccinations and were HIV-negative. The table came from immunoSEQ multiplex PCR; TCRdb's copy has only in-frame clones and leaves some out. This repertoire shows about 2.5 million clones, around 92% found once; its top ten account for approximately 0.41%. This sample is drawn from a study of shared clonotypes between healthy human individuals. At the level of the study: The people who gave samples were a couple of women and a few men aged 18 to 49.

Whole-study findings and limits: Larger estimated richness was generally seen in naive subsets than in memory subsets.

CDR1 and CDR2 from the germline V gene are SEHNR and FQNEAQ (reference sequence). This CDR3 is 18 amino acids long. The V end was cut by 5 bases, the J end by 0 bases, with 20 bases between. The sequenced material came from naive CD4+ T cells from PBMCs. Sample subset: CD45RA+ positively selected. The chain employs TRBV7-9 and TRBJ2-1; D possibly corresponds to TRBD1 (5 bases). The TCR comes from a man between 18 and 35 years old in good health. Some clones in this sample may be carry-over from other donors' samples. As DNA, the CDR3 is TGTGCCAGCAGCCAAACAACAGGTTTAGGGTTCTCCTACAATGAGCAGTTCTTC. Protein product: CASSQTTGLGFSYNEQFF.